Listed here are 17 T cell receptor beta chains from one sample, sequenced in a study of OX40 agonist ivuxolimab in advanced cancers. This table comes from immunoSEQ multiplex PCR, and its TCRdb copy is limited to in-frame clones, with some not included. The sample includes over 5,000 clones, less than 70% seen only once; the top ten take roughly a third. The source material was CD4+ or CD8+ T cells sorted from blood, sampled in a trial of the OX40 agonist ivuxolimab. These receptors were obtained from an adult with an advanced solid tumor such as melanoma, head and neck, liver or kidney cancer.

By frequency in the sample, this clone is medium-sized (0.01 to 0.1%). The chain is built from TRBV5-1 and TRBJ2-7, with TRBD2 as a possible D gene (5 bases). The ends were cut back, 5 bases at V and 2 bases at J, with 14 bases in the middle. Per the germline V gene, CDR1 is SGHRS and CDR2 is YFSETQ. This CDR3 contains 14 residues. CDR3 sequence: CASREWSGTYEQYF. Written as DNA, the CDR3 is TGCGCCAGCAGAGAATGGTCCGGGACCTACGAGCAGTACTTC.

The chain joins TRBV7-3 to TRBJ2-7, with D maybe TRBD2 (5 bases). Germline CDR1 and CDR2: SGHTA and FQGTGA. The V end was cut by 5 bases, the J end by 6 bases, with 14 bases between. The CDR3 totals 13 residues. CDR3 region: CASSLEGRSEQYF. The CDR3 nucleotides read TGTGCCAGCAGCCTGGAAGGGAGATCCGAGCAGTACTTC.

The V and J genes are TRBV18 and TRBJ2-1; either TRBD1 or TRBD2 may supply D (5 bases each). The V end was cut by 2 bases, the J end by 0 bases, with 14 bases between. This CDR3 comprises 17 residues. In germline, CDR1 is KGHSH, CDR2 LQKENI. CDR3 region: CASSPLTGTSSYNEQFF. In DNA form, the CDR3 reads TGTGCCAGCTCACCATTAACCGGGACCAGCTCCTACAATGAGCAGTTCTTC.

The rearrangement links TRBV27 to TRBJ2-7; weak D call: TRBD1 (6 bases). The germline V gene has CDR1 MNHEY and CDR2 SMNVEV (reference sequence). Trimming took 3 bases from V and 5 from J, leaving 11 bases between them. The CDR3 totals 13 residues. The CDR3 here is CASSFHREHEQYF. In DNA, the CDR3 is TGTGCCAGCAGTTTTCACAGGGAGCACGAGCAGTACTTC.

The V call is TRBV19, the J call TRBJ2-1, with 13 bases fitting TRBD2. Germline values: CDR1 LNHDA, CDR2 SQIVND (reference sequence). The CDR3 runs 15 residues. V shed 6 bases and J 9 bases; nucleotides not matched to a gene: 8. The chain's CDR3 is CASSMGLAGLTEQFF. The CDR3 DNA sequence: TGTGCCAGTAGCATGGGACTAGCGGGACTCACTGAGCAGTTCTTC.

This clone has a handful of counts. V usage is TRBV4-1 and J usage is TRBJ1-2; no firm D call. Trimming shortened V by 3 bases and J by 2 bases, and 7 bases separated the two germline ends. The CDR3 runs to 13 residues. From germline, CDR1 is MGHRA and CDR2 YSYEKL. The CDR3 DNA follows: TGCGCCAGCAGCCACGGGAGCAACTATGGCTACACCTTC. It translates to CASSHGSNYGYTF.

The J gene is TRBJ2-1, the V gene TRBV7-9; D tentatively reads TRBD1 or TRBD2 (5 bases each). In germline, CDR1 is SEHNR, CDR2 FQNEAQ (reference sequence). Trimming shortened V by 2 bases and J by 5 bases, and 13 bases separated the two germline ends. The length of the CDR3 is 15 residues. The CDR3 DNA reads as TGTGCCAGCAGCTTATTGGGGGAGCCCCACAATGAGCAGTTCTTC. It codes for CASSLLGEPHNEQFF.

This chain links TRBV9 with TRBJ2-3; TRBD2 aligns across 9 bases. Germline CDR1 SGDLS, CDR2 YYNGEE. CDR3 length: 17 residues. Trimming at V came to 3 bases and at J to 1 base, leaving 9 bases not matched to a gene. The CDR3: CASSEEGWTSGTDTQYF. In DNA, the CDR3 is TGTGCCAGCAGCGAGGAGGGATGGACTAGCGGCACAGATACGCAGTATTTT.

The chain carries TRBV27 and TRBJ2-1; no firm D call. Germline lookup yields CDR1 MNHEY and CDR2 SMNVEV (reference sequence). CDR3 length: 16 residues. V was trimmed by 2 bases and J by 0 bases, leaving 11 bases between them. This CDR3 is CASSLMATISYNEQFF. Here the CDR3 DNA reads TGTGCCAGCAGTTTAATGGCTACCATCTCCTACAATGAGCAGTTCTTC.

This clone was observed a few times. The V gene is TRBV6-1, the J gene TRBJ2-7; 14 nucleotides line up with TRBD2. The germline CDR1 and CDR2 sequences are MNHNS and SASEGT. J lost 6 bases, V lost 10 bases, and 8 bases had no gene match. The CDR3 is 14 amino acids. The CDR3 spells CAIGGTSGSSEQYF. For the CDR3, the DNA is TGTGCCATCGGAGGGACTAGCGGGAGCAGCGAGCAGTACTTC.

The CDR3 sequence: CASSSPELAGVYTPAQYF. Written as DNA, the CDR3 is TGTGCCAGCAGCTCCCCGGAGCTAGCGGGAGTCTATACGCCGGCCCAGTACTTC. This sequence joins TRBV7-2 and TRBJ2-5; 10 positions match TRBD2. The CDR3 is made up of 18 amino acids. Germline lookup yields CDR1 SGHTA and CDR2 FQGNSA. Trimming at V came to 4 bases and at J to 9 bases, leaving 20 bases not matched to a gene.

The gene calls are TRBV6-1 and TRBJ1-1, with D uncertain. This CDR3 has 13 residues. V gave up 3 bases and J gave up 6 bases, with 11 bases separating them. Germline-derived CDR1 and CDR2 are MNHNS and SASEGT. The DNA for the CDR3 is TGTGCCAGCAGTGACCCTCCGGCCCCTGAAGCTTTCTTT. It specifies CASSDPPAPEAFF.

In this sample, this clone turned up once. The rearrangement joins TRBV7-2 to TRBJ1-4, with TRBD1 matching 9 bases. CDR1 SGHTA and CDR2 FQGNSA come from the germline V gene. The CDR3 is made up of 15 amino acids. J was trimmed by 8 bases and V by 1 base; bases with no gene match: 5. The CDR3 sequence is CASSLDRDRDEKLFF. CDR3 nucleotides: TGTGCCAGCAGCTTAGACCGGGACAGGGACGAAAAACTGTTTTTT.

The chain is built from TRBV5-1 and TRBJ2-2; D remains unclear. V lost 0 bases and J 5 bases, leaving 20 bases between the germline ends. The CDR3 loop spans 18 amino acids. Per germline, CDR1 SGHRS and CDR2 YFSETQ. CDR3 DNA: TGCGCCAGCAGCTTGGCTATTTGGGAAATTGAGGCTACCGGGGAGCTGTTTTTT. Residues: CASSLAIWEIEATGELFF.

The chain links TRBV6-6 to TRBJ1-5, with D hard to call. Germline V gene lookup returns CDR1 MNHNY and CDR2 SVGAGI (reference sequence). The CDR3 sequence is 15 residues long. Trimming pared 7 bases from V and 0 bases from J, leaving 13 bases between. The DNA for the CDR3 is TGTGCCAGCACCCAGGCATATGATAGCAATCAGCCCCAGCATTTT. It codes for CASTQAYDSNQPQHF.

This clone is medium-sized. V usage is TRBV9 and J usage is TRBJ2-7, with D possibly matching TRBD2 (5 bases). There are 13 residues in the CDR3. V lost 3 bases and J lost 3, with 10 bases in between. CDR1 is SGDLS and CDR2 is YYNGEE in the germline V gene. The CDR3: CASSDGGFYEQYF. CDR3 DNA sequence: TGTGCCAGCAGCGACGGAGGTTTCTACGAGCAGTACTTC.

The chain uses TRBV5-1 and TRBJ1-2, with D maybe TRBD1 (6 bases). Germline CDR1 SGHRS, CDR2 YFSETQ. The CDR3 is 15 amino acids. V dropped 1 base and J dropped 8 bases, with 18 bases sitting between them. CDR3 sequence reads: CASSLWAGESRGYTF. CDR3 coding DNA: TGCGCCAGCAGCTTGTGGGCAGGGGAATCAAGGGGCTACACCTTC.